The sequence of this TCR beta chain was determined in a study of blood T cell repertoires in COVID-19. Study as a whole: Italy, Spain and the United States were the sources of the convalescent and acute COVID-19 samples.

Recovered participants had two consecutive negative NP/OP PCR tests, healthcare professional clearance, or symptom resolution. Trimming removed 4 bases at V and 5 bases at J, with 10 bases between. This CDR3 has 13 residues. Germline V CDR1 and CDR2: MNHEY, SVGEGT. In the original processing: Researchers report that nucleated cell counts were estimated from reference gene primer amplification. TCRdb's copy holds only in-frame clones and misses some; the assay was immunoSEQ multiplex PCR. That table is the source of V, J and clone size, and D and trimming were worked out from the DNA. The table records 250,000 to 300,000 clones, roughly 85% of them present only once.

This sequence was found in a woman in her forties or fifties who had recovered from COVID-19. This chain uses TRBV6-2 or TRBV6-3 with TRBJ2-3; D remains ambiguous. Sequences were obtained from PBMCs or T cells enriched from blood (not recorded which). The CDR3, as DNA: TGTGCCAGCAGTTCCTTCTATGGAGATACGCAGTATTTT. It encodes CASSSFYGDTQYF.